The 24 T cell receptor beta chains below were found in one sample sequenced in a study of beta chain features in type 1 diabetes. As every portion of the isolated RNA was reverse transcribed, the sequencing read expressed TCRB transcripts. The assay was immunoSEQ multiplex PCR, and TCRdb's table has in-frame clones only and misses some. The sample lists 130,000 to 150,000 clones; about 50% were seen once. Sequencing was carried out using Tregs from blood. The receptors derive from a man between 18 and 35 years old in good health.

This chain uses TRBV30 with TRBJ1-2; D is ambiguous. The V end lost 5 bases, the J end lost 6 bases, and 10 bases lay between the germline ends. CDR1 and CDR2 from the germline V gene are GTSNPN and SVGIG (reference sequence). The CDR3 sequence is 11 residues long. Here the CDR3 reads CAWASLDGYTF. DNA of the CDR3: TGTGCCTGGGCCAGTCTGGATGGCTACACCTTC.

V is TRBV25-1 and J is TRBJ2-2; D may be TRBD2 (7 bases). The CDR3 runs to 18 residues. Germline loops: CDR1 MGHDK, CDR2 SYGVNS. Deletions cut 0 bases from V and 5 bases from J, with 19 bases between. The CDR3 region is CASSEYGRSGRGTGELFF. The CDR3 DNA sequence: TGTGCCAGCAGTGAATATGGTCGGTCAGGGAGGGGGACCGGGGAGCTGTTTTTT.

The rearrangement links TRBV30 to TRBJ2-7; TRBD1 is a possible D gene (7 bases). V was cut by 0 bases and J by 4 bases, with 16 bases left in between. The CDR3 contains 15 residues. Germline CDR1 is GTSNPN and CDR2 is SVGIG (reference sequence). This CDR3 reads CAWSVGPGGRYEQYF. The CDR3 DNA follows: TGTGCCTGGAGTGTTGGGCCAGGGGGGAGATACGAGCAGTACTTC. Full variable domain (outside the CDR3, taken from reference TRBV30 and TRBJ2-7): SQTIHQWPATLVQPVGSPLSLECTVEGTSNPNLYWYRQAAGRGLQLLFYSVGIGQISSEVPQNLSASRPQDRQFILSSKKLLLSDSGFYLCAWSVGPGGRYEQYFGPGTRLTVT.

The rearrangement links TRBV19 to TRBJ1-6; D is perhaps TRBD1 (5 bases). V gave up 6 bases and J gave up 7 bases, with 13 bases separating them. Germline CDR1 LNHDA, CDR2 SQIVND (reference sequence). This CDR3 contains 14 residues. For the CDR3, the DNA is TGTGCCAGTAGGGAGGGGCAGTCGAATTCACCCCTCCACTTT. It yields the protein CASREGQSNSPLHF.

V usage is TRBV5-4 and J usage is TRBJ2-1; 11 nucleotides agree with TRBD2. The germline V gene encodes CDR1 SGHNT and CDR2 YYREEE (reference sequence). The CDR3 loop spans 15 amino acids. The V segment lost 3 bases and the J segment 7 bases; nucleotides outside the gene matches: 6. CDR3 protein: CASSSGLAVTNEQFF. The CDR3 DNA follows: TGTGCCAGCAGCTCGGGACTAGCGGTAACAAATGAGCAGTTCTTC.

The chain is built from TRBV5-1 and TRBJ2-1; TRBD2 matches 9 bases. Germline CDR1 SGHRS, CDR2 YFSETQ. J gave up 3 bases and V 4 bases, and 11 bases lay outside the gene matches. The CDR3 is 17 residues long. CDR3 sequence: CASSARYGAGGYNEQFF. The CDR3, as DNA: TGCGCCAGCAGCGCGAGGTATGGAGCGGGAGGCTACAATGAGCAGTTCTTC. The complete variable domain, with remaining parts taken from reference TRBV5-1 and TRBJ2-1, reads KAGVTQTPRYLIKTRGQQVTLSCSPISGHRSVSWYQQTPGQGLQFLFEYFSETQRNKGNFPGRFSGRQFSNSRSEMNVSTLELGDSALYLCASSARYGAGGYNEQFFGPGTRLTVL.

The gene calls are TRBV7-9 and TRBJ2-3; 7 bases line up with TRBD1. V lost 5 bases, J lost 8 bases, and 13 bases stayed unmatched. The CDR3 is 15 residues long. Germline CDR1 SEHNR, CDR2 FQNEAQ (reference sequence). In nucleotides, the CDR3 is TGTGCCAGCAGCCTACGAGCTTCGACAGGGAGTACGCAGTATTTT. This codes for CASSLRASTGSTQYF. Variable domain in full (rest from reference TRBV7-9 and TRBJ2-3): DTGVSQNPRHKITKRGQNVTFRCDPISEHNRLYWYRQTLGQGPEFLTYFQNEAQLEKSRLLSDRFSAERPKGSFSTLEIQRTEQGDSAMYLCASSLRASTGSTQYFGPGTRLTVL.

Concerning this clone itself: Other DNA variants within this sample encode the same CDR3. This rearrangement joins TRBV5-1 to TRBJ1-1; the D is unclear. Germline values: CDR1 SGHRS, CDR2 YFSETQ. This CDR3 is 13 amino acids long. V lost 0 bases and J lost 1, with 4 bases in between. Written as DNA, the CDR3 is TGCGCCAGCAGCTTGGGTAGGAACACTGAAGCTTTCTTT. Amino acids: CASSLGRNTEAFF.

Only one count was recorded for this clone. The gene calls are TRBV9 and TRBJ2-7, with 11 bases lining up with TRBD2. Germline trimming cut 0 bases from V and 4 bases from J; bases unmatched to any gene: 6. The CDR3 is made up of 16 amino acids. The germline gives CDR1 SGDLS, CDR2 YYNGEE. CDR3 sequence (DNA): TGTGCCAGCAGCGTAGGATTAGCGGGAGGGTTTTACGAGCAGTACTTC. Translated: CASSVGLAGGFYEQYF.

The chain joins TRBV2 to TRBJ2-4, with D perhaps matching TRBD1 (5 bases). V gave up 7 bases and J gave up 0 bases, with 13 bases separating them. This CDR3 has 15 amino acids. Germline lookup yields CDR1 SNHLY and CDR2 FYNNEI. The CDR3 DNA reads TGTGCCAGCACTACGACAGTTCTAGCCAAAAACATTCAGTACTTC. Translating it yields CASTTTVLAKNIQYF.

The table lists this clone with a count of one. The J gene is TRBJ2-6, the V gene TRBV7-3; weak D call: TRBD2 (5 bases). There are 16 residues in the CDR3. Germline V gene sequence: CDR1 SGHTA, CDR2 FQGTGA. Between the trimmed V and J ends, which lost 2 bases and 2 bases, there was a span of 10 bases. CDR3 sequence: CASSLGLVAGANVLTF. The CDR3 DNA sequence: TGTGCCAGCAGCTTAGGACTCGTGGCTGGGGCCAACGTCCTGACTTTC.

The chain combines TRBV23-1 with TRBJ2-1; D might be TRBD2 (5 bases). TRBV23-1 is identified as an open reading frame with a role that is uncertain. V gave up 0 bases and J gave up 0 bases, with 18 bases separating them. This CDR3 is built from 19 residues. In nucleotides, the CDR3 is TGCGCCAGCAGTCAATCGCCCGGGATAGGACTTGCCTCCTACAATGAGCAGTTCTTC. This encodes CASSQSPGIGLASYNEQFF.

J is TRBJ2-5 and V is TRBV10-3, with 7 bases lining up with TRBD2. The CDR3 length is 15 residues. Germline assignment: CDR1 ENHRY and CDR2 SYGVKD. The junction had 6 bases not matched to a gene; V was cut back by 0 bases and J by 5 bases. CDR3 region: CAISESQRGTETQYF. CDR3 coding DNA: TGTGCCATCAGTGAGTCTCAGCGGGGAACGGAGACCCAGTACTTC.

The chain links TRBV7-2 to TRBJ2-7; D is possibly TRBD1 (6 bases). Germline V gene sequence: CDR1 SGHTA, CDR2 FQGNSA. V gave up 1 base and J gave up 4 bases, with 11 bases separating them. This CDR3 is built from 14 residues. Here the CDR3 reads CASSLDIGGYEQYF. For the CDR3, the DNA is TGTGCCAGCAGCTTAGATATAGGGGGTTACGAGCAGTACTTC.

The rearrangement links TRBV7-2 to TRBJ1-6; D gene uncertain. CDR1 is SGHTA, CDR2 FQGNSA, per germline. There are 17 residues in the CDR3. V lost 2 bases, J lost 3 bases, and 14 bases lay in between. The CDR3 DNA reads TGTGCCAGCAGCTTATATGTCGGCCGGAGCTATAATTCACCCCTCCACTTT. Its translation: CASSLYVGRSYNSPLHF. The variable domain in full, completed from reference TRBV7-2 and TRBJ1-6, reads GAGVSQSPSNKVTEKGKDVELRCDPISGHTALYWYRQSLGQGLEFLIYFQGNSAPDKSGLPSDRFSAERTGGSVSTLTIQRTQQEDSAVYLCASSLYVGRSYNSPLHFGNGTRLTVT.

This clone occurred a few times. V gene TRBV30 combines with J gene TRBJ1-1; maybe TRBD1 (5 bases). V lost 5 bases to trimming and J lost 5 bases, with 9 bases between them. CDR1 GTSNPN and CDR2 SVGIG come from the germline V gene (reference sequence). The CDR3 contains 11 residues. The CDR3 sequence: CAWHQGTEAFF. CDR3 nucleotide sequence: TGTGCCTGGCATCAGGGTACTGAAGCTTTCTTT.

The genes are TRBV29-1 and TRBJ2-5; TRBD1 aligns across 8 bases. V lost 6 bases to trimming and J lost 2 bases; unmatched junction nucleotides: 11. The length of the CDR3 is 15 residues. Germline CDR1 and CDR2: SQVTM and ANQGSEA. The CDR3 protein is CSVARTGILQETQYF. The CDR3 coding sequence is TGCAGCGTCGCCCGGACAGGGATTCTACAAGAGACCCAGTACTTC.

This clone showed up just a few times. The chain links TRBV9 to TRBJ1-1, with TRBD1 matching over 7 bases. Trimming took 3 bases from V and 1 from J; bases not matched to a gene: 0. Germline loops: CDR1 SGDLS, CDR2 YYNGEE. This CDR3 is built from 13 residues. The CDR3 region has the DNA TGTGCCAGCAGCGGACAGGGGAACACTGAAGCTTTCTTT. Translated, it gives CASSGQGNTEAFF.

CDR3 coding DNA: TGTGCCAGCAGCAAGAAGGGACAGGGGAAGAACACCGGGGAGCTGTTTTTT. Translating it yields CASSKKGQGKNTGELFF. This chain uses TRBV7-9 with TRBJ2-2, with 10 bases fitting TRBD1. The CDR3 totals 17 residues. The V segment lost 5 bases and the J segment 1 base; nucleotides outside the gene matches: 7. In germline, CDR1 is SEHNR, CDR2 FQNEAQ (reference sequence). Complete variable domain (other parts from reference TRBV7-9 and TRBJ2-2): DTGVSQNPRHKITKRGQNVTFRCDPISEHNRLYWYRQTLGQGPEFLTYFQNEAQLEKSRLLSDRFSAERPKGSFSTLEIQRTEQGDSAMYLCASSKKGQGKNTGELFFGEGSRLTVL.

The V and J genes are TRBV19 and TRBJ2-7; 10 nucleotides agree with TRBD1. V was pared by 6 bases and J by 2 bases, with 7 bases of the junction left unmatched. CDR3 size: 15 residues. CDR1 is LNHDA, CDR2 SQIVND, per germline (reference sequence). DNA of the CDR3: TGTGCCAGTAGCATCGCTGGGACAGGGGCCTACGAGCAGTACTTC. It encodes CASSIAGTGAYEQYF.

In this sample, this clone turned up a few times. The CDR3 sequence is CASSSPTPLSGYSPDTQYF. The CDR3, as DNA: TGTGCCAGCAGTTCGCCAACGCCCCTTTCAGGGTATAGTCCAGATACGCAGTATTTT. J is TRBJ2-3 and V is TRBV27, with D perhaps TRBD1 (5 bases). The germline V gene has CDR1 MNHEY and CDR2 SMNVEV (reference sequence). Trimming stripped 4 bases from V and 4 bases from J, with 27 bases between. The CDR3 sequence is 19 residues long.

The chain is built from TRBV6-6 and TRBJ1-5; D remains ambiguous. Per the germline V gene, CDR1 is MNHNY and CDR2 is SVGAGI (reference sequence). CDR3 length: 14 amino acids. V lost 2 bases, J lost 0 bases, and 5 bases lay in between. The CDR3 sequence: CASSYTTSNQPQHF. CDR3 sequence (DNA): TGTGCCAGCAGTTACACAACTAGCAATCAGCCCCAGCATTTT.

In its sample, this clone was seen a few times. V gene TRBV7-2 combines with J gene TRBJ1-3, with TRBD1 matching over 8 bases. Germline assignment: CDR1 SGHTA and CDR2 FQGNSA. Trimming cost V 1 base and J 0 bases; bases outside gene matches: 8. CDR3 length equals 18 residues. The CDR3 protein is CASSLVVQGVGSGNTIYF. The CDR3 DNA follows: TGTGCCAGCAGCTTAGTGGTACAGGGGGTAGGCTCTGGAAACACCATATATTTT.

V and J are TRBV7-9 and TRBJ2-3, with D maybe TRBD2 (5 bases). V was cut by 8 bases and J by 2 bases, with 11 bases left in between. Germline CDR1 reads SEHNR; CDR2 reads FQNEAQ (reference sequence). This CDR3 has 13 amino acids. CDR3 nucleotide sequence: TGTGCCAGCGATGGTGGACTCACAGATACGCAGTATTTT. Amino acids: CASDGGLTDTQYF.